The rows below give T cell receptor beta chains drawn from one sample of a study of blood T cell repertoires in COVID-19. Produced via immunoSEQ multiplex PCR; TCRdb's table is partial and in-frame only. The table includes about 73,000 clones, about 74% detected once. Sequenced: peripheral blood. The receptor set was obtained from a man aged 65 to 85 with COVID-19, enrolled during active disease. The CDR3 runs from the conserved cysteine through the conserved F or W. D genes are given only for firm matches. Where a row states a size, it is once, few, many or the class of an expanded clone; other rows omit it.

cdr3_nt,cdr3_aa,v_call,clone_size,d_call,j_call
TGTGCCAGTACACAGGGGAACGACGGGGAGCTGTTTTTT,CASTQGNDGELFF,TRBV19,once,TRBD1,TRBJ2-2
TGTGCCAGCAGAAACAGGGGGTCGCAGCCCCAGCATTTT,CASRNRGSQPQHF,TRBV2,-,TRBD1,TRBJ1-5
TGTGCCAGCAGCTTAAATCCGAGGGGGACGTACAATGAGCAGTTCTTC,CASSLNPRGTYNEQFF,TRBV7-3,few,-,TRBJ2-1
TGCGCCAGCAGCTTGGCCGCGGGGCGCGCCGAGACCCAGTACTTC,CASSLAAGRAETQYF,TRBV5-1,once,-,TRBJ2-5
TGTGCCAGCAGGCGGACTGGGCACACAGATACGCAGTATTTT,CASRRTGHTDTQYF,TRBV28,-,-,TRBJ2-3
TGCGCCAGCAGCTCGACAGTCTCTGGGGCCAACGTCCTGACTTTC,CASSSTVSGANVLTF,TRBV5-1,-,-,TRBJ2-6
TGTGCCAGCAGCACCCCCGGGACTAGCGGACTCCGGTCCTACGAGCAGTACTTC,CASSTPGTSGLRSYEQYF,TRBV9,-,TRBD2,TRBJ2-7
TGTGCCACCACGGTCCAACCGAGCTCCTACGAGCAGTACTTC,CATTVQPSSYEQYF,TRBV6-5,-,-,TRBJ2-7
TGTGCCAGCAGCTTAGACTTGGGGCAGGGCTACGAGCAGTACTTC,CASSLDLGQGYEQYF,TRBV11-2,-,-,TRBJ2-7
TGCGCCAGCAGTGACCTGACAGGGAATCAGCCCCAGCATTTT,CASSDLTGNQPQHF,TRBV10-2,once,TRBD1,TRBJ1-5
TGTGCCAGCAGCTTGATTGAGGGCTACGAGCAGTACTTC,CASSLIEGYEQYF,TRBV5-5,-,-,TRBJ2-7
TGTGCCAGCTCCGCGACAGGGTCACCCCTCCACTTT,CASSATGSPLHF,TRBV11-2,-,TRBD1,TRBJ1-6
TGTGCCAGCAGTGAGAGACAGGGATTGCGGGGCTACACCTTC,CASSERQGLRGYTF,TRBV6-1,few,TRBD1,TRBJ1-2
TGCAGTGCTAGTCCTCTTCCAGCGGGAGCAAGCTACAATGAGCAGTTCTTC,CSASPLPAGASYNEQFF,TRBV20-1,-,TRBD2,TRBJ2-1
TGTGCCAGCAGTATCGGACAGGTGTCCTATAATTCACCCCTCCACTTT,CASSIGQVSYNSPLHF,TRBV28,few,TRBD1,TRBJ1-6
TGCGCCAGCAGCCGTTCGACGGACTTCTACGAGCAGTACTTC,CASSRSTDFYEQYF,TRBV4-1,-,-,TRBJ2-7
TGTGCCAGCAGTTTTGCGGGATCGGATGAGCAGTTCTTC,CASSFAGSDEQFF,TRBV27,-,-,TRBJ2-1
TGTGCCTGGAGGGCCCCCGGGACAGGGGGTCTTTCACCCCTCCACTTT,CAWRAPGTGGLSPLHF,TRBV30,-,TRBD1,TRBJ1-6
TGTGCCAGCAGCTTAGACTTTCATGGGACAGGCAGCTACAATGAGCAGTTCTTC,CASSLDFHGTGSYNEQFF,TRBV7-2,few,TRBD1,TRBJ2-1
TGTGCCACCAGTGATCAATCCCCCGGGACAGGGAGGACCAACGTCCTGACTTTC,CATSDQSPGTGRTNVLTF,TRBV24-1,-,TRBD1,TRBJ2-6
TGTGCCAGCAGTCCCCTGGGCGGAGCGGGATACCAAGAGACCCAGTACTTC,CASSPLGGAGYQETQYF,TRBV3-1/TRBV3-2,-,TRBD2,TRBJ2-5
TGTGCCAGCAGTTACGGGACAGGGGGGAGCTTCCTAAGCAGGGACACTGAAGCTTTCTTT,CASSYGTGGSFLSRDTEAFF,TRBV28,-,TRBD1,TRBJ1-1
TGTGCCAGCAGTTTAGGAGGGAACTATGGCTACACCTTC,CASSLGGNYGYTF,TRBV28,-,-,TRBJ1-2
TGTGCCAGCAGACGGGGTGACACTGAAGCTTTCTTT,CASRRGDTEAFF,TRBV27,-,-,TRBJ1-1
TGTGCCAGCAGCCAAATCGACAGGGAGGCTGAAGCTTTCTTT,CASSQIDREAEAFF,TRBV3-1/TRBV3-2,-,TRBD1,TRBJ1-1
TGTGCCAGCTCACTGTCAAGGGAGACCTCCTACAATGAGCAGTTCTTC,CASSLSRETSYNEQFF,TRBV18,few,-,TRBJ2-1
TGCGCCAGCAGCCCTTCAGGGGCTAGCGGGGTCACAGATACGCAGTATTTT,CASSPSGASGVTDTQYF,TRBV4-3,-,TRBD2,TRBJ2-3
TGTGCCAGCAGCTGGGTTCCAGGGACAGGTTCCTACGAGCAGTACTTC,CASSWVPGTGSYEQYF,TRBV7-3,-,TRBD1,TRBJ2-7
TGCGCCAGCAGCCCGTTCGACAGCCCCATGAACACTGAAGCTTTCTTT,CASSPFDSPMNTEAFF,TRBV4-1,few,-,TRBJ1-1
TGTGCCAGCAGTGAAACGGGGTCCACCGGGGAGCTGTTTTTT,CASSETGSTGELFF,TRBV2,-,-,TRBJ2-2
TGTGCCAGCAGCTTTTATAGGAGCACCTACGAGCAGTACTTC,CASSFYRSTYEQYF,TRBV7-2,-,-,TRBJ2-7
TGTGCCAGCAGCTTGGTGTCTGGGGCGGTTAACTATGGCTACACCTTC,CASSLVSGAVNYGYTF,TRBV5-5,-,-,TRBJ1-2
TGCAGTGCAAGTTACAGGGAAGGCTATGGCTACACCTTC,CSASYREGYGYTF,TRBV20-1,-,-,TRBJ1-2
TGTGCCAGCAGCTTAAGCGGGGAGCGAACCGGGGAGCTGTTTTTT,CASSLSGERTGELFF,TRBV5-5,-,TRBD2,TRBJ2-2
TGCAGTGCTAGTGGGCTGGGGGGAGTCAGCACAGATACGCAGTATTTT,CSASGLGGVSTDTQYF,TRBV20-1,-,-,TRBJ2-3
TGTGCCAGCAGCTTGAGGTGGAGTAACACTGAAGCTTTCTTT,CASSLRWSNTEAFF,TRBV5-6,-,-,TRBJ1-1
TGTGCCAGTAGTGCGACTAGCGGGGGCTATGAGCAGTTCTTC,CASSATSGGYEQFF,TRBV19,-,TRBD2,TRBJ2-1
TGTGCCAGCAGTGGACTTCGAGGACTAGGCCACAATGAGCAGTTCTTC,CASSGLRGLGHNEQFF,TRBV2,-,TRBD2,TRBJ2-1
TGTGCCAGCAGCCGGCTACCTACGGGACAGGGATATAACAATGAGCAGTTCTTC,CASSRLPTGQGYNNEQFF,TRBV7-3,-,TRBD1,TRBJ2-1
TGTGCCAGCTCACCAACCGGGACAGGGAACCAGCCCCAGCATTTT,CASSPTGTGNQPQHF,TRBV18,once,TRBD1,TRBJ1-5
TGCGCCAGCAGCTTGGAAATAGCCAATTCACCCCTCCACTTT,CASSLEIANSPLHF,TRBV5-1,-,-,TRBJ1-6
TGTGCCAGCAGTGGGGAGTGGGCAGGGGGCATTGACAATCAGCCCCAGCATTTT,CASSGEWAGGIDNQPQHF,TRBV28,-,TRBD1,TRBJ1-5
TGTGCCAGCAAACCGGGACAGTCCTATGGCTACACCTTC,CASKPGQSYGYTF,TRBV6-6,-,TRBD1,TRBJ1-2
TGTGCCAGCAGTGAATTGGTGAGCTCTGGAAACACCATATATTTT,CASSELVSSGNTIYF,TRBV25-1,-,-,TRBJ1-3
TGCGCCAGCAGCCTGACAGGGCCCGAGCAGTACTTC,CASSLTGPEQYF,TRBV5-1,-,TRBD1,TRBJ2-7
TGCGCCAGCAGCTTGGCCGCGTCGGGGTCGAAGAACTATGGCTACACCTTC,CASSLAASGSKNYGYTF,TRBV5-1,-,-,TRBJ1-2
TGCGCCAGCAGCTTGGTGACTAGGGAAGAGCAGTACTTC,CASSLVTREEQYF,TRBV5-1,once,-,TRBJ2-7
TGTGCCAGCAGCTTTGGTCTAGAACCATACGAGCAGTACTTC,CASSFGLEPYEQYF,TRBV5-4,once,-,TRBJ2-7
TGCGCCAGCAGCCAGACTAGCGGGAGGAGCCACGAGCAGTACTTC,CASSQTSGRSHEQYF,TRBV5-1,-,TRBD2,TRBJ2-7
TGTGCCAGCAGTTATCGGTCCTATAATTCACCCCTCCACTTT,CASSYRSYNSPLHF,TRBV28,few,-,TRBJ1-6
TGTGCCAGCAGCCCCCACGGCGGGAGAAGCTACGAGCAGTACTTC,CASSPHGGRSYEQYF,TRBV9,-,TRBD2,TRBJ2-7
TGTGCCAGCCAGACGACAGGGCCGTCGCAGCCCCAGCATTTT,CASQTTGPSQPQHF,TRBV2,once,TRBD1,TRBJ1-5
TGTGCCAGCAGCCAAGATCTCACTGGTGGAGGTCCGAGGGGAAACACCATATATTTT,CASSQDLTGGGPRGNTIYF,TRBV3-1/TRBV3-2,-,-,TRBJ1-3
TGTGCCAGCAGCTTCTCCCTGGGGGAGCTGTTTTTT,CASSFSLGELFF,TRBV5-4,-,-,TRBJ2-2
TGTGCCAGCAGTTCCAGGACAGTCAACTATGGCTACACCTTC,CASSSRTVNYGYTF,TRBV6-2/TRBV6-3,few,-,TRBJ1-2